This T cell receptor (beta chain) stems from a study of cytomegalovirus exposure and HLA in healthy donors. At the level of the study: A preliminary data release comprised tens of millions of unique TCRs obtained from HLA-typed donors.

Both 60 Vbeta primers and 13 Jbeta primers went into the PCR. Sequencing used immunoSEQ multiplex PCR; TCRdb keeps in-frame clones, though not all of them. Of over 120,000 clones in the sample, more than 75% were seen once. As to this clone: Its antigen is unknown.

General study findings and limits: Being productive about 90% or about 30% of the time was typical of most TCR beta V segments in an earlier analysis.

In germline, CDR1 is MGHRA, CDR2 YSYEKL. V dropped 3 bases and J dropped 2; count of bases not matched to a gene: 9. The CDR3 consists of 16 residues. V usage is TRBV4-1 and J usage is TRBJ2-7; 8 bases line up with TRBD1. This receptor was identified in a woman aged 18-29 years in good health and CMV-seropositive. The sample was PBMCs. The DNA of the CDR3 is TGCGCCAGCAGCCACCTTGCCGGGACAGGAGCCTACGAGCAGTACTTC. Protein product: CASSHLAGTGAYEQYF.